The rows below give T cell receptor beta chains drawn from one sample of a study of blood T cell repertoires in COVID-19. Sequencing used immunoSEQ multiplex PCR; TCRdb keeps in-frame clones, though not all of them. Of just under 65,000 clones listed, 65% to 90% are singletons. The specimen sequenced was peripheral blood. The receptors shown here come from a man aged 35 to 55 with acute or convalescent COVID-19. Each CDR3 is given without its conserved first and last residue.

CDR3 | V
ASSTLRTLNTEAF | TRBV19
ASSLSGSRRAGGNTIY | TRBV5-6
ASSPQTGSGYT | TRBV27
SVEGQGATEAF | TRBV29-1
ASSLAGGDTDTQY | TRBV5-1
ASSEDRGQNTEAF | TRBV25-1
ASSLVWEYGYT | TRBV5-8
ASSGYDRVISGANVLT | TRBV27
ASSRRGVGNEKLF | TRBV14
ASSLSGGGGYGYT | TRBV7-9
ASSKRGGNTEAF | TRBV6-5
ASSREGLTYGYT | TRBV5-1
ASTLRDSSGYGYT | TRBV6-5
ASSPNGVVLQETQY | TRBV11-3
ASTLGRRSPPGPQH | TRBV2
ASSQVRGETQY | TRBV3-1/TRBV3-2
ASTWGLAGGEQF | TRBV2
ASSIDWAAEKLF | TRBV19
ASSVSSHPETQY | TRBV9
ASSLGLAGTGELF | TRBV7-3
ASSPRDTGRAGAAYEQY | TRBV4-1
ASSPGRVSNQPQH | TRBV5-8
ASSWLVTHSSYNEQF | TRBV7-9
ASSPVGQAAQPQH | TRBV6-9
ALQGSTYYSGNTIY | TRBV30
ASSQGGTNEKLF | TRBV19
ASSLGTGVFDGYT | TRBV7-9
ASSLRRWSGNYGYT | TRBV27
ASSRGLAGASNEQF | TRBV5-4
ASSLQEGPYEQY | TRBV11-3
ASSTRTGVSYEQY | TRBV19
ASSFGQSKNSPLH | TRBV14
ASSQAMTSGQETQY | TRBV4-1
ASSYSERGPNEKLF | TRBV6-5
ASSFSRTGNSPLH | TRBV7-2
ASTRTGGNYGYT | TRBV6-5
ASRGVGRGDTGELF | TRBV7-6
ASSPGQGETYEQY | TRBV9
ASSETGDNQPQH | TRBV9
ASSSQGARADTQY | TRBV28
ASSTPGLSAGQF | TRBV6-5
SVDSGGWRETQY | TRBV29-1